This passage covers 18 T cell receptor beta chains from one sample sequenced in a study of blood T cell repertoires in COVID-19. Only in-frame clones appear in the TCRdb table, and some are missing; sequencing was by immunoSEQ multiplex PCR. The profile covers 300,000 or so clones, with more than 80% appearing a single time and roughly 6.5% taken by the ten largest. The sequenced sample consisted of peripheral blood. The receptors originated from a man aged 18 to 30 who had recovered from COVID-19.

V usage is TRBV11-2 and J usage is TRBJ2-7; TRBD1 matches 9 bases. Germline V gene lookup returns CDR1 SGHAT and CDR2 FQNNGV. V was pared by 3 bases and J by 4 bases, with 7 bases of the junction left unmatched. The CDR3 has 15 residues. CDR3 sequence: CASSFGTGGGYEQYF. CDR3 bases: TGTGCCAGCAGCTTCGGCACAGGGGGCGGGTACGAGCAGTACTTC.

This rearrangement joins TRBV5-1 to TRBJ1-3; D uncertain. Trimming left V 5 bases short and J 2 bases short, with 14 bases between. The CDR3 has 15 residues. The germline CDR1 and CDR2 sequences are SGHRS and YFSETQ. CDR3 residues: CASRERPGTGNTIYF. The CDR3, as DNA: TGCGCCAGCAGGGAGCGACCGGGAACTGGAAACACCATATATTTT.

Points on this clone: This same CDR3 is encoded by further DNA sequences in the sample. The chain recombines TRBV11-3 with TRBJ2-1; D is unclear. The V end was cut by 1 base, the J end by 6 bases, with 4 bases between. The germline CDR1 and CDR2 sequences are SGHNT and YENEEA. This CDR3 spans 12 amino acids. The CDR3 nucleotides are TGTGCCAGCAGCTTAGTTAGCAATGAGCAGTTCTTC. This translates into CASSLVSNEQFF.

V usage is TRBV29-1 and J usage is TRBJ1-1; tentatively, D is TRBD1 (6 bases). There are 11 residues in the CDR3. Germline values: CDR1 SQVTM, CDR2 ANQGSEA. The V and J ends lost 2 bases and 7 bases respectively, with 8 bases between them. The CDR3 DNA sequence: TGCAGCGTTGAAAGACAGGTTGAAGCTTTCTTT. Amino acid sequence: CSVERQVEAFF.

The chain combines TRBV5-6 with TRBJ2-2, with 9 bases aligning to TRBD2. V was pared by 5 bases and J by 6 bases, with 14 bases of the junction left unmatched. In germline, CDR1 is SGHDT, CDR2 YYEEEE. CDR3 length: 17 amino acids. This CDR3 reads CASSYNRGGAFPGELFF. CDR3 nucleotides: TGTGCCAGCAGTTACAACCGCGGGGGGGCCTTTCCCGGGGAGCTGTTTTTT.

The rearrangement joins TRBV10-3 to TRBJ2-3, with D maybe TRBD2 (5 bases). The CDR3 length is 17 residues. V was trimmed by 0 bases and J by 0 bases, leaving 13 bases between them. CDR1 and CDR2 from the germline V gene are ENHRY and SYGVKD. CDR3 DNA sequence: TGTGCCATCAGTGAGTCGGGCGGAGGTTCTAGCACAGATACGCAGTATTTT. Amino acid sequence: CAISESGGGSSTDTQYF.

This sequence joins TRBV12-5 and TRBJ1-2; 9 bases map to TRBD1. V gave up 1 base and J gave up 2 bases; unmatched junction bases: 5. The CDR3 length is 16 residues. Looked up from germline, CDR1 is LGHNT and CDR2 is FRNRAP. CDR3 residues: CASGLDPGTGNYGYTF. As DNA, the CDR3 is TGTGCTAGTGGTTTGGACCCCGGGACAGGGAACTATGGCTACACCTTC.

This chain connects TRBV5-1 to TRBJ1-6; D gene uncertain. The CDR3 sequence is 13 residues long. V was pared by 0 bases and J by 6 bases, with 4 bases between. Germline CDR1 SGHRS, CDR2 YFSETQ. CDR3: CASSLARNSPLHF. The DNA of the CDR3 is TGCGCCAGCAGCTTGGCCCGTAATTCACCCCTCCACTTT.

This chain links TRBV27 with TRBJ1-5; D may be TRBD1 (5 bases). With 6 bases removed from V and 0 bases from J, the gap between germline ends came to 15 bases. Germline V gene sequence: CDR1 MNHEY, CDR2 SMNVEV (reference sequence). CDR3 length equals 16 residues. The CDR3 spells CASSAQGGYSNQPQHF. DNA of the CDR3: TGTGCCAGCAGCGCCCAGGGAGGGTATAGCAATCAGCCCCAGCATTTT.

This chain joins TRBV27 and TRBJ1-5, with 10 bases aligning to TRBD1. The trim removed 5 bases at V and 4 bases at J, leaving 14 bases unmatched. The CDR3 length is 18 residues. Germline values: CDR1 MNHEY, CDR2 SMNVEV (reference sequence). CDR3 coding DNA: TGTGCCAGCAGTCCCACAGTAGGGACAGGGGCTTGGAATCAGCCCCAGCATTTT. Protein product: CASSPTVGTGAWNQPQHF.

The rearrangement joins TRBV5-1 to TRBJ2-7, with 14 bases aligning to TRBD2. V was clipped by 1 base and J by 5 bases; unmatched bases: 5. Germline V CDR1 and CDR2: SGHRS, YFSETQ. This CDR3 contains 16 residues. The DNA of the CDR3 is TGCGCCAGCAGCTTGCCCGGGACTAGCGGGAGTCACGAGCAGTACTTC. Amino acids: CASSLPGTSGSHEQYF.

CDR3 amino acids: CATRDGKLGNTIYF. DNA for the CDR3: TGTGCCACCAGGGACGGGAAGCTTGGAAACACCATATATTTT. The chain couples TRBV10-3 to TRBJ1-3; perhaps TRBD1 as D (5 bases). Trimming cost V 10 bases and J 3 bases, with 16 bases left between them. Germline V CDR1 and CDR2: ENHRY, SYGVKD. This CDR3 comprises 14 residues.

The chain links TRBV27 to TRBJ1-3, with a tentative D call TRBD1 (6 bases). The V end lost 5 bases, the J end lost 0 bases, and 11 bases lay between the germline ends. Germline loops: CDR1 MNHEY, CDR2 SMNVEV (reference sequence). The CDR3 sequence is 15 residues long. The CDR3 loop reads CASSLDRRSGNTIYF. In DNA, the CDR3 is TGTGCCAGCAGTCTTGACAGGCGCTCTGGAAACACCATATATTTT.

The rearrangement links TRBV19 to TRBJ1-1; D is ambiguous. The germline CDR1 and CDR2 sequences are LNHDA and SQIVND (reference sequence). The V and J ends lost 9 bases and 3 bases respectively, with 17 bases between them. This CDR3 has 14 amino acids. This CDR3 reads CASLPGSHDTEAFF. Here the CDR3 DNA reads TGTGCCAGCTTGCCTGGGAGCCATGACACTGAAGCTTTCTTT.

This clone was detected only a few times. The sample holds other DNA sequences that translate to the same CDR3. The rearrangement joins TRBV6-5 to TRBJ1-1; TRBD1 aligns across 7 bases. CDR3 length: 14 amino acids. The ends lost 0 bases at V and 2 bases at J; junction bases unmatched: 0. Germline V CDR1 and CDR2: MNHEY, SVGAGI. As DNA, the CDR3 is TGTGCCAGCAGTTACTCAGGGGGCAACACTGAAGCTTTCTTT. Its protein product is CASSYSGGNTEAFF.

The gene calls are TRBV7-2 and TRBJ1-1; 8 nucleotides line up with TRBD1. The CDR3 contains 12 residues. CDR1 is SGHTA, CDR2 FQGNSA, per germline. The V gene end was trimmed by 5 bases and the J gene end by 6 bases; junction bases not matched to a gene: 2. The CDR3 reads CASSPDRAEAFF. The CDR3 DNA is TGTGCCAGCAGCCCGGACAGGGCTGAAGCTTTCTTT.

The genes are TRBV7-6 and TRBJ2-5; no reliable D call. Germline values: CDR1 SGHVS, CDR2 FNYEAQ. V shed 1 base and J shed 5 bases, with 14 bases lying between them. The CDR3 loop spans 15 amino acids. CDR3 region: CASSLVGRSSETQYF. The DNA for the CDR3 is TGTGCCAGCAGCTTAGTAGGCCGGAGTAGTGAGACCCAGTACTTC.

Regarding this clone: Other DNA sequences of this sample code for an identical CDR3. The V gene is TRBV27, the J gene TRBJ2-2; no clear D gene. V shed 5 bases and J shed 2 bases, with 15 bases lying between them. Germline V lookup: CDR1 MNHEY, CDR2 SMNVEV (reference sequence). CDR3 length: 16 amino acids. Here the CDR3 DNA reads TGTGCCAGCAGTCCTCTTGCCGAGCCAAACACCGGGGAGCTGTTTTTT. It yields the protein CASSPLAEPNTGELFF.